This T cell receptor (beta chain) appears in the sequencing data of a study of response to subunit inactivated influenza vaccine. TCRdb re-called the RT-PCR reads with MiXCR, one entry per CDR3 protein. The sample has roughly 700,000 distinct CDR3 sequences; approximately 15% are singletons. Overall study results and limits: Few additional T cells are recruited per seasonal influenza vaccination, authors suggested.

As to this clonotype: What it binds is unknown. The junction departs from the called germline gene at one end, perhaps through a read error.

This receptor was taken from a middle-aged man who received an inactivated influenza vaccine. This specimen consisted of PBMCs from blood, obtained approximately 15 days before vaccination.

The CDR3 sequence: CASTEQNTYEQYF. DNA for the CDR3: TGTGCCAGCACTGAACAGAATACCTACGAGCAGTACTTC. The genes are TRBV25-1 and TRBJ2-7; unclear D gene. Germline CDR1 MGHDK, CDR2 SYGVNS. The CDR3 has 13 residues.